These 23 T cell receptor beta chains came from one sample sequenced in a study of cytomegalovirus exposure and HLA in healthy donors. The PCR made use of 60 Vbeta and 13 Jbeta primers. Data came from immunoSEQ multiplex PCR; TCRdb stores just in-frame clones and leaves some out. This sample has about 150,000 clones, with around three fifths found just once. Sequencing was done on a sample of PBMCs. The receptors here all came from a woman aged 25 to 39 in good health and CMV-seropositive.

In DNA form, the CDR3 reads TGTGCCAGCAGCCAAGCGGAGGGAGCCGAAAATGAGCAGTTCTTC. Translation: CASSQAEGAENEQFF. The chain links TRBV4-2 to TRBJ2-1; D is perhaps TRBD2 (6 bases). V dropped 1 base and J dropped 7 bases, with 14 bases sitting between them. From germline, CDR1 is LGHNA and CDR2 YNFKEQ. The CDR3 is 15 residues long.

This clone was seen a few times. The chain carries TRBV28 and TRBJ1-1; 7 bases align to TRBD1. The germline gives CDR1 MDHEN, CDR2 SYDVKM. Trimming took 3 bases from V and 5 from J; bases not matched to a gene: 9. This CDR3 has 15 amino acids. The CDR3 protein is CASSLTSGGWTEAFF. The CDR3 DNA reads as TGTGCCAGCAGTTTGACCTCAGGGGGATGGACTGAAGCTTTCTTT.

This clone was detected only a few times. The chain combines TRBV27 with TRBJ2-3; D is perhaps TRBD2 (6 bases). V lost 6 bases to trimming and J lost 0 bases, with 13 bases between them. The CDR3 has 15 residues. Germline CDR1 and CDR2: MNHEY and SMNVEV (reference sequence). The DNA of the CDR3 is TGTGCCAGCAGGCAACCAAGCGGGAGCACAGATACGCAGTATTTT. This codes for CASRQPSGSTDTQYF.

This clone was seen once. V and J are TRBV6-5 and TRBJ2-3, with 10 bases lining up with TRBD2. The germline CDR1 and CDR2 sequences are MNHEY and SVGAGI. V lost 7 bases and J lost 2; bases outside the gene matches: 6. This CDR3 comprises 15 residues. The CDR3 coding sequence is TGTGCCAGCACCCGGACTAGCGGCGCCACAGATACGCAGTATTTT. It codes for CASTRTSGATDTQYF.

CDR3 region: CASSLTEASGGASQFF. CDR3 in DNA: TGTGCCAGCAGCCTAACTGAAGCTAGCGGGGGGGCCTCGCAGTTCTTC. V gene TRBV9 combines with J gene TRBJ2-1, with 12 positions matching TRBD2. The germline V gene encodes CDR1 SGDLS and CDR2 YYNGEE. The CDR3 is made up of 16 amino acids. V lost 4 bases and J lost 12; bases outside the gene matches: 14.

This chain uses TRBV5-1 with TRBJ1-2; tentatively, D is TRBD1 (5 bases). Looked up from germline, CDR1 is SGHRS and CDR2 is YFSETQ. The length of the CDR3 is 14 residues. V lost 8 bases, J lost 0 bases, and 14 bases lay in between. In nucleotides, the CDR3 is TGCGCCAGTTCTTCGACAGCAGCTAACTATGGCTACACCTTC. Translated, it gives CASSSTAANYGYTF.

The V call is TRBV20-1, the J call TRBJ2-1; possible D gene TRBD2, 6 bases. The ends were cut back, 6 bases at V and 10 bases at J, with 10 bases in the middle. The CDR3 loop spans 10 amino acids. Germline CDR1 DFQATT, CDR2 SNEGSKA (reference sequence). CDR3 nucleotide sequence: TGCAGTGCCCGAGGAGGGGAGCAGTTCTTC. Its protein is CSARGGEQFF.

The chain uses TRBV7-9 and TRBJ2-5; 7 bases are a match to TRBD1. Trimming cost V 2 bases and J 4 bases; bases outside gene matches: 4. The CDR3 spans 14 residues. In germline, CDR1 is SEHNR, CDR2 FQNEAQ (reference sequence). CDR3 residues: CASSLRDRRETQYF. The CDR3 bases are TGTGCCAGCAGCTTACGGGACAGAAGAGAGACCCAGTACTTC.

A few counts support this clone. The chain combines TRBV5-4 with TRBJ2-3; TRBD2 agrees at 11 bases. The CDR3 loop spans 16 amino acids. Germline CDR1 SGHNT, CDR2 YYREEE (reference sequence). The V gene end was trimmed by 2 bases and the J gene end by 5 bases; junction bases not matched to a gene: 7. This CDR3 is CASSFRLAGGLDTQYF. In nucleotides, the CDR3 is TGTGCCAGCAGCTTTAGGCTAGCGGGGGGATTAGATACGCAGTATTTT.

The chain couples TRBV5-4 to TRBJ2-6; possibly TRBD1 for D (6 bases). The CDR3 runs to 17 residues. V dropped 4 bases and J dropped 0 bases, with 14 bases sitting between them. Germline CDR1 is SGHNT and CDR2 is YYREEE (reference sequence). CDR3 sequence: CASSTDSAGSGANVLTF. The CDR3 coding sequence is TGTGCCAGCAGCACGGACAGCGCGGGCTCTGGGGCCAACGTCCTGACTTTC.

J is TRBJ2-3 and V is TRBV4-1, with D perhaps TRBD2 (5 bases). CDR1 MGHRA and CDR2 YSYEKL come from the germline V gene. Deletions cut 1 base from V and 6 bases from J, with 11 bases between. This CDR3 has 14 amino acids. CDR3 amino acids: CASSQASRRDTQYF. DNA of the CDR3: TGCGCCAGCAGCCAAGCGTCCAGGAGGGATACGCAGTATTTT.

This clone was seen a few times. The chain couples TRBV7-2 to TRBJ2-7; D possibly corresponds to TRBD1 (5 bases). The CDR3 totals 13 residues. Germline CDR1 SGHTA, CDR2 FQGNSA. Trimming cost V 4 bases and J 6 bases, with 13 bases left between them. CDR3 DNA: TGTGCCAGCAGCTCGCAAGGGGATGGCGAGCAGTACTTC. Its protein is CASSSQGDGEQYF.

This sequence joins TRBV15 and TRBJ1-1, with 7 positions matching TRBD1. Losses at the gene ends were 0 bases for V and 4 bases for J; bases not matched to a gene: 2. CDR1 is LNHNV and CDR2 is YYDKDF in the germline V gene (reference sequence). The CDR3 runs to 14 residues. The CDR3 DNA follows: TGTGCCACCAGCAGAGAGACAGGGCCCACTGAAGCTTTCTTT. Protein sequence: CATSRETGPTEAFF. The full variable domain, its missing parts supplied by reference TRBV15 and TRBJ1-1, is DAMVIQNPRYQVTQFGKPVTLSCSQTLNHNVMYWYQQKSSQAPKLLFHYYDKDFNNEADTPDNFQSRRPNTSFCFLDIRSPGLGDTAMYLCATSRETGPTEAFFGQGTRLTVV.

This rearrangement joins TRBV4-2 to TRBJ2-1, with a possible D match to TRBD1 (6 bases). V was clipped by 0 bases and J by 6 bases, with 15 bases between them. This CDR3 is 16 amino acids long. Germline V gene data show CDR1 as LGHNA and CDR2 as YNFKEQ. The CDR3 sequence: CASSQDRQDRVNEQFF. CDR3 nucleotide sequence: TGTGCCAGCAGCCAAGACCGTCAGGACAGAGTCAATGAGCAGTTCTTC.

The chain combines TRBV19 with TRBJ1-2; D unresolved. Trimming shortened V by 6 bases and J by 3 bases, and 11 bases separated the two germline ends. The CDR3 covers 13 residues. CDR1 is LNHDA, CDR2 SQIVND, per germline (reference sequence). CDR3 loop: CASSPGWDYGYTF. DNA of the CDR3: TGTGCCAGTAGCCCCGGGTGGGACTATGGCTACACCTTC.

This chain joins TRBV6-5 and TRBJ1-1, with a weak D call TRBD1 (5 bases). With 2 bases removed from V and 4 bases from J, the gap between germline ends came to 8 bases. The CDR3 is 13 residues long. The germline CDR1 and CDR2 sequences are MNHEY and SVGAGI. CDR3 loop: CASSYGGGTEAFF. The CDR3 DNA follows: TGTGCCAGCAGTTACGGGGGGGGCACTGAAGCTTTCTTT.

The V and J genes are TRBV6-5 and TRBJ1-1; D might be TRBD1 (5 bases). V was cut by 3 bases and J by 1 base, with 15 bases left in between. The germline V gene has CDR1 MNHEY and CDR2 SVGAGI. This CDR3 has 16 residues. The CDR3 region has the DNA TGTGCCAGCAGTTATTTAGGGGCGCACAGGAACACTGAAGCTTTCTTT. Translation gives CASSYLGAHRNTEAFF.

The rearrangement joins TRBV5-1 to TRBJ2-3, with TRBD2 identical over 13 bases. CDR3 length: 17 amino acids. Germline-derived CDR1 and CDR2 are SGHRS and YFSETQ. Trimming took 0 bases from V and 0 from J; bases not matched to a gene: 1. This CDR3 reads CASSLEGLAGSTDTQYF. In nucleotides, the CDR3 is TGCGCCAGCAGCTTGGAGGGACTAGCGGGGAGCACAGATACGCAGTATTTT.

This clone was picked up one time. This chain uses TRBV10-1 with TRBJ2-1; D gene uncertain. The CDR3 loop spans 14 amino acids. V gave up 8 bases and J gave up 9 bases, with 20 bases separating them. Germline CDR1 WNHNN, CDR2 SYGVQD (reference sequence). CDR3 DNA sequence: TGCGCCAGCCAGAGTCCGGCTGGGCCCCGTGAGCAGTTCTTC. Translating gives CASQSPAGPREQFF.

Comments on this clone: At one boundary the junction diverges from the germline segment, which might be a read error. J is TRBJ1-2 and V is TRBV28; possibly TRBD1 for D (6 bases). Germline assignment: CDR1 MDHEN and CDR2 SYDVKM. This CDR3 region has 13 residues. CDR3 sequence: CASSYSGEYGHTF. In DNA form, the CDR3 reads TGTGCCAGCAGTTACTCAGGGGAGTATGGCCACACCTTC.

This clone has just a few counts. The rearrangement joins TRBV9 to TRBJ1-4; no definite D call. Germline assignment: CDR1 SGDLS and CDR2 YYNGEE. Trimming took off 3 bases at V and 7 bases at J, with 16 bases between the two ends. The CDR3 extends over 15 amino acids. The CDR3 spells CASSGGPLAGEKLFF. In DNA form, the CDR3 reads TGTGCCAGCAGCGGAGGACCGTTAGCGGGTGAAAAACTGTTTTTT.

This sequence joins TRBV4-2 and TRBJ1-6; D is possibly TRBD1 (6 bases). The CDR3 totals 15 residues. CDR1 LGHNA and CDR2 YNFKEQ come from the germline V gene. Trimming shortened V by 4 bases and J by 10 bases, and 17 bases separated the two germline ends. CDR3 DNA: TGTGCCAGCAGCCCGGGGGCTCGAGCGGGGTCACCCCTCCACTTT. It yields the protein CASSPGARAGSPLHF.

This chain uses TRBV5-1 with TRBJ2-1; 7 bases are shared with TRBD2. The germline CDR1 and CDR2 sequences are SGHRS and YFSETQ. CDR3 length equals 15 residues. Trimming at V came to 0 bases and at J to 5 bases, leaving 5 bases not matched to a gene. Written as DNA, the CDR3 is TGCGCCAGCAGCTTGGGACTAGCAGTTAACAATGAGCAGTTCTTC. It specifies CASSLGLAVNNEQFF.